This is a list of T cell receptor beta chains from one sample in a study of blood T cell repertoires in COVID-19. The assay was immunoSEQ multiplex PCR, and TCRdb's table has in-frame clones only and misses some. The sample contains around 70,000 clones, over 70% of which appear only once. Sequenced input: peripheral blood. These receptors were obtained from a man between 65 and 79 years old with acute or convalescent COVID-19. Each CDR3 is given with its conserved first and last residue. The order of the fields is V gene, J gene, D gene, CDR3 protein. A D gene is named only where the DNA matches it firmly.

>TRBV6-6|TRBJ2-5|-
CATTRQETQYF
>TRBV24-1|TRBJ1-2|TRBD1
CATSHPGQGTGYTF
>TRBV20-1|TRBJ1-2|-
CSAYWWGYTF
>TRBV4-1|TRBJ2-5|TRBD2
CASSLMGGPQETQYF
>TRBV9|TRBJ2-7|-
CASSLDWSSYEQYF
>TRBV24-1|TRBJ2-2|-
CATSDNDRDRLTGRAPGELFF
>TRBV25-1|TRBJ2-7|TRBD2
CASSEEGQRETYEQYF
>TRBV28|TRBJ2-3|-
CASSLGASTDTQYF
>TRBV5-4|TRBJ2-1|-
CASSLERRRDEQFF
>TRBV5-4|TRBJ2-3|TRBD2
CASSFAGADTQYF
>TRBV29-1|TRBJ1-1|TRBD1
CSVAQGAWDTEAFF
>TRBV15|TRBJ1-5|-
CATSRQGRQPQHF
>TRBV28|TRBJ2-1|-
CASSLWGAGGNEQFF
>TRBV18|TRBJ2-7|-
CASSPTGYEQYF
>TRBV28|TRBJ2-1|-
CASRVLSGTASSEQFF
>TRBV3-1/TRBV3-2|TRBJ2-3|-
CASSQDRAGSTDTQYF
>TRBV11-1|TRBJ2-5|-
CASSLDRETQYF
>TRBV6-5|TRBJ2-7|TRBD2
CASSYLLAGVSEQYF
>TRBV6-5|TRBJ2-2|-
CASSYGWGRDTGELFF
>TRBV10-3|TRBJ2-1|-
CAISRIREEQFF